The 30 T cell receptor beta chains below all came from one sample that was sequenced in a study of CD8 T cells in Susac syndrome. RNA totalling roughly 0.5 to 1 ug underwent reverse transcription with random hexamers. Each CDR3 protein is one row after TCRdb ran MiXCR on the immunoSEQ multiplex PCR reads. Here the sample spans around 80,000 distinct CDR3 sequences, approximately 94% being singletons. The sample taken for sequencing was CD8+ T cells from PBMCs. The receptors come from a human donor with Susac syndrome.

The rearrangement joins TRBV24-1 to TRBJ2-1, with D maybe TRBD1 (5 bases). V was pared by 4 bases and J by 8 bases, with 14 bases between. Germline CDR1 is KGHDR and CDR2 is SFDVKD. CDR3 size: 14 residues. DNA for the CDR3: TGTGCCACCAGTGACCCTTCTAGGGGATATGAGCAGTTCTTC. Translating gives CATSDPSRGYEQFF.

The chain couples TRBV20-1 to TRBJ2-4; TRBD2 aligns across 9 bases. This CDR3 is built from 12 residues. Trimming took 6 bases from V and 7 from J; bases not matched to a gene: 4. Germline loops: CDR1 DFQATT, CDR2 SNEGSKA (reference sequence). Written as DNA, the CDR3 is TGCAGTGCCCCCAGCGGGGGGAACATTCAGTACTTC. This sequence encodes CSAPSGGNIQYF.

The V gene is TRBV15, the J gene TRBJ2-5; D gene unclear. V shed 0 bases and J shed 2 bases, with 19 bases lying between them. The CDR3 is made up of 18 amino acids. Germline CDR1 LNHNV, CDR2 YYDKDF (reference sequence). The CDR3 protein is CATSREPTEYGPQETQYF. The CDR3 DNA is TGTGCCACCAGCAGAGAACCAACAGAATATGGACCACAAGAGACCCAGTACTTC.

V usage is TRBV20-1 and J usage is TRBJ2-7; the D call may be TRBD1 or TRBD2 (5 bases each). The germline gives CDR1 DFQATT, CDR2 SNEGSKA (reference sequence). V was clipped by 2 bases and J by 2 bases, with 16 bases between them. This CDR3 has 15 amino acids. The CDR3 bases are TGCAGTGCTAGATCCGGGACCGAGACTCCCTACGAGCAGTACTTC. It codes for CSARSGTETPYEQYF.

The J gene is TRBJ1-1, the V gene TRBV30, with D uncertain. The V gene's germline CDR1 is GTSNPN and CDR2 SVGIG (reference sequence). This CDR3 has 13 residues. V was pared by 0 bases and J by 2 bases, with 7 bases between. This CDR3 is CAWSVLDNTEAFF. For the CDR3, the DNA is TGTGCCTGGAGTGTACTGGATAACACTGAAGCTTTCTTT. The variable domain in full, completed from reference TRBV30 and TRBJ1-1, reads SQTIHQWPATLVQPVGSPLSLECTVEGTSNPNLYWYRQAAGRGLQLLFYSVGIGQISSEVPQNLSASRPQDRQFILSSKKLLLSDSGFYLCAWSVLDNTEAFFGQGTRLTVV.

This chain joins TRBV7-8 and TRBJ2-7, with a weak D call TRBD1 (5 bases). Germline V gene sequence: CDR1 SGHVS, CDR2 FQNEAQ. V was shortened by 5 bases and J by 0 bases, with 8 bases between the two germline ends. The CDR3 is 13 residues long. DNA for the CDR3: TGTGCCAGCAGCGTCAGGGTCTCCTACGAGCAGTACTTC. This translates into CASSVRVSYEQYF.

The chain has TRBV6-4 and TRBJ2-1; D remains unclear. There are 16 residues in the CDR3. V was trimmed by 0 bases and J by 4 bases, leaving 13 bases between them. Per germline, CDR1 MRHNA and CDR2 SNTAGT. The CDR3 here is CASSDSWNDAYNEQFF. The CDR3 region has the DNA TGTGCCAGCAGTGACTCGTGGAATGACGCATACAATGAGCAGTTCTTC.

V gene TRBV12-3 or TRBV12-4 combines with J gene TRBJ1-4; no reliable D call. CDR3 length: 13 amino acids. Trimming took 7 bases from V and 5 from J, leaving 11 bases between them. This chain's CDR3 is CASTFRNNEKLFF. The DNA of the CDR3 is TGTGCCAGCACCTTCAGGAACAATGAAAAACTGTTTTTT.

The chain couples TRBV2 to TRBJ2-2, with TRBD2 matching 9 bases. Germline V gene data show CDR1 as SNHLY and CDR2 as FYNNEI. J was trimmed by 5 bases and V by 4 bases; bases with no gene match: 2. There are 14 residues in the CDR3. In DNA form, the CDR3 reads TGTGCCAGCAGTGCCCTAGCGGGGACCGGGGAGCTGTTTTTT. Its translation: CASSALAGTGELFF. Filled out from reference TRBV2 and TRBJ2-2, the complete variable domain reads EPEVTQTPSHQVTQMGQEVILRCVPISNHLYFYWYRQILGQKVEFLVSFYNNEISEKSEIFDDQFSVERPDGSNFTLKIRSTKLEDSAMYFCASSALAGTGELFFGEGSRLTVL.

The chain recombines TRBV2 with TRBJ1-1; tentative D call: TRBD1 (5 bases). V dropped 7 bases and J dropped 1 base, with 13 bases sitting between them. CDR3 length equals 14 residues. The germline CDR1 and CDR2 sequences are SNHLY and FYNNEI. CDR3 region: CASNPRGRNTEAFF. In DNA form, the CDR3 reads TGTGCCAGCAATCCACGGGGGAGGAACACTGAAGCTTTCTTT.

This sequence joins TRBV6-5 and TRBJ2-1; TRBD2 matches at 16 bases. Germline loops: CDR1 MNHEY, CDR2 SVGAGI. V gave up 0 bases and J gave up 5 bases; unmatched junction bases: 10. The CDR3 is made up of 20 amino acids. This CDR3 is CASSYSIRGLAGGKNNEQFF. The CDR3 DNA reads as TGTGCCAGCAGTTACTCGATAAGGGGACTAGCGGGGGGGAAGAACAATGAGCAGTTCTTC.

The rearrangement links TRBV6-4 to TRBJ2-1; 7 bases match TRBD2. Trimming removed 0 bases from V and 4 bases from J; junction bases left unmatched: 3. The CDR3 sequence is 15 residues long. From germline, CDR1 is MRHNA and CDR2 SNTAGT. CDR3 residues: CASSDSRGGYNEQFF. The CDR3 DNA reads TGTGCCAGCAGTGACTCGCGCGGGGGTTACAATGAGCAGTTCTTC.

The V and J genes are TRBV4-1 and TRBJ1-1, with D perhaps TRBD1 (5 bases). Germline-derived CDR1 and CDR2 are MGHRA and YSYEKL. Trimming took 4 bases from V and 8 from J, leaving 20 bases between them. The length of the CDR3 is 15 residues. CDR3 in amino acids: CASSLKPGSLREAFF. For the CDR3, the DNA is TGCGCCAGCAGCCTCAAACCAGGGTCCCTTCGCGAAGCTTTCTTT.

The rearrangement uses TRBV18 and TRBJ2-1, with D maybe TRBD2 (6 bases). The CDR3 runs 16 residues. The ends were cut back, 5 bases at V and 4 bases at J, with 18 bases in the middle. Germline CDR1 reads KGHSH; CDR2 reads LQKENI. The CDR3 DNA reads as TGTGCCAGCTCAGACGCGCCGGGACTGGAGTACAATGAGCAGTTCTTC. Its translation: CASSDAPGLEYNEQFF.

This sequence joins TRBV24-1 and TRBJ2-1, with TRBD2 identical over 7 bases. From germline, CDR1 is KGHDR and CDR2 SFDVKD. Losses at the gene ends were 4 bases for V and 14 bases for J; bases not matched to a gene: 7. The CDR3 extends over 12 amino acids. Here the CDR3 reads CATSDRGLGEFF. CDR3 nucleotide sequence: TGTGCCACCAGTGACCGTGGACTAGGGGAGTTCTTC.

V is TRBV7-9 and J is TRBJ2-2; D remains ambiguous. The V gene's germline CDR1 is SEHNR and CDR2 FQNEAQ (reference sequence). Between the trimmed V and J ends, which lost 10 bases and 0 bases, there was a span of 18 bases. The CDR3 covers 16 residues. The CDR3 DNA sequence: TGTGCCATAGTGGATAGGTACGGACCGAACACCGGGGAGCTGTTTTTT. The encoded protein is CAIVDRYGPNTGELFF.

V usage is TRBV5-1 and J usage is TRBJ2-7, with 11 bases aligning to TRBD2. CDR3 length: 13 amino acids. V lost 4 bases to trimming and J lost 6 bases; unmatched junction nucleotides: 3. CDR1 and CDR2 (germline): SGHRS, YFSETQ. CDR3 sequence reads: CASSAGLAGEQYF. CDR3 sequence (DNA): TGCGCCAGCAGCGCAGGACTAGCGGGCGAGCAGTACTTC.

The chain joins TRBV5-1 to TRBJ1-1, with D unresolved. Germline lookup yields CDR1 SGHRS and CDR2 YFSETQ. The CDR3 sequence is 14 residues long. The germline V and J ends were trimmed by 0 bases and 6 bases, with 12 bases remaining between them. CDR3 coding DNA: TGCGCCAGCAGCTTGGGGCCTGGTTTAGCTGAAGCTTTCTTT. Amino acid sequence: CASSLGPGLAEAFF. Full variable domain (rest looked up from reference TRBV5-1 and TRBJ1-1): KAGVTQTPRYLIKTRGQQVTLSCSPISGHRSVSWYQQTPGQGLQFLFEYFSETQRNKGNFPGRFSGRQFSNSRSEMNVSTLELGDSALYLCASSLGPGLAEAFFGQGTRLTVV.

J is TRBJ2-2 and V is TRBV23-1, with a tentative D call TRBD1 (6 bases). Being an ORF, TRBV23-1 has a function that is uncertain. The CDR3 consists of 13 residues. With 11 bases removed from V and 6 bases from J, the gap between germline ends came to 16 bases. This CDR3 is CAPAGVWAGELFF. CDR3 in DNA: TGCGCCCCGGCAGGGGTATGGGCCGGGGAGCTGTTTTTT.

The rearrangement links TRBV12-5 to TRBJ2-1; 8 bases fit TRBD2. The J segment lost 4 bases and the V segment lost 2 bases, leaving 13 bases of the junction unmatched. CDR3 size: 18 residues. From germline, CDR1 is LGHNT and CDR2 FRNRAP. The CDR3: CASGLPRGRRGDYNEQFF. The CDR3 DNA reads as TGTGCTAGTGGTTTGCCCCGGGGGCGGCGGGGGGATTACAATGAGCAGTTCTTC.

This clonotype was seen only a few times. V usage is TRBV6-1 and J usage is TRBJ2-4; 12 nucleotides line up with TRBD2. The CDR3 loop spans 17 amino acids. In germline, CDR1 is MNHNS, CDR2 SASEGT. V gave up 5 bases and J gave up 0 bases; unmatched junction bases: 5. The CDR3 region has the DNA TGTGCCAGCAGTCGTGGACTAGCGGGGATAGCCAAAAACATTCAGTACTTC. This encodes CASSRGLAGIAKNIQYF.

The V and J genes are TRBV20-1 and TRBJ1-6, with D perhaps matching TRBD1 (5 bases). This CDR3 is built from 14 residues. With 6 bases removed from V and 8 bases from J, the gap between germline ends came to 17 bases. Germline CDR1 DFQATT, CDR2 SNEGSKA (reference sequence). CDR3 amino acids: CSALGSRGDSPLHF. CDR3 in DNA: TGCAGTGCCCTTGGATCCCGGGGGGATTCACCCCTCCACTTT.

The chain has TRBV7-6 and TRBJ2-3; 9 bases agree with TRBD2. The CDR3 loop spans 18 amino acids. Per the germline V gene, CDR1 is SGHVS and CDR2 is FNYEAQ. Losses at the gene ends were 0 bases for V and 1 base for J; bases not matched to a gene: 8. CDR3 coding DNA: TGTGCCAGCAGCTTAGCGGTCTATAAGCGGGGGGGCACAGATACGCAGTATTTT. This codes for CASSLAVYKRGGTDTQYF.

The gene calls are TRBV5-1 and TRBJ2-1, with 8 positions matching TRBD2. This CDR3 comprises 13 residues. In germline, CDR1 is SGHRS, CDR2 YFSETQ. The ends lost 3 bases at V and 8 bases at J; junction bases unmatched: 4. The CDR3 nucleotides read TGCGCCAGCAGCTCGGGGGGGCGGGATGAGCAGTTCTTC. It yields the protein CASSSGGRDEQFF.

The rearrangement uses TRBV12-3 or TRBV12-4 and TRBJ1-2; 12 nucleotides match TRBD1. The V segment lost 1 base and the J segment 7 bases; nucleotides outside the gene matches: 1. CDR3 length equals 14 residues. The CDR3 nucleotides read TGTGCCAGCAGTTTAGAGGGACAGGGGGCTGGCTACACCTTC. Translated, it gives CASSLEGQGAGYTF.

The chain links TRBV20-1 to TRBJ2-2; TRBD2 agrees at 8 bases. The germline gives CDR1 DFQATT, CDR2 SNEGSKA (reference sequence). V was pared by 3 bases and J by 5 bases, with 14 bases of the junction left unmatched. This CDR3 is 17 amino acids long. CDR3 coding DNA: TGCAGTGCTAGTGTAATCGCGGGAGGAATGGGGACCGGGGAGCTGTTTTTT. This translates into CSASVIAGGMGTGELFF.

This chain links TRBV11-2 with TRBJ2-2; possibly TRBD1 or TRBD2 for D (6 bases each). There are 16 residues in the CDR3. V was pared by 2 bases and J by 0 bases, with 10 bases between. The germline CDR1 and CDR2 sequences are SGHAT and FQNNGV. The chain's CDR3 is CASSLRGTTNTGELFF. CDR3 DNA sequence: TGTGCCAGCAGCTTACGGGGGACAACGAACACCGGGGAGCTGTTTTTT.

The CDR3 bases are TGTGCCAGCAGCGTAGGGAACACCGGGGAGCTGTTTTTT. This sequence encodes CASSVGNTGELFF. This chain joins TRBV9 and TRBJ2-2; D is uncertain. CDR3 length: 13 residues. V was pared by 0 bases and J by 1 base, with 1 base between. The germline V gene encodes CDR1 SGDLS and CDR2 YYNGEE.

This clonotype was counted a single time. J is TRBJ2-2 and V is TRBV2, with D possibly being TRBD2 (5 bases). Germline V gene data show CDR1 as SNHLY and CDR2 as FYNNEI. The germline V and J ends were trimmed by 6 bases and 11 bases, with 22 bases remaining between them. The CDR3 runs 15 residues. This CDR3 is CASRNLHGVRDELFF. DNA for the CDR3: TGTGCCAGCAGAAACCTCCACGGGGTTAGGGATGAGCTGTTTTTT.

CDR3 sequence (DNA): TGTGCCAGCAGTTCTTTTACAGGGGGCTTGGGCAATGAGCAGTTCTTC. It encodes CASSSFTGGLGNEQFF. The genes are TRBV7-9 and TRBJ2-1; the match to TRBD1 covers 9 bases. Germline CDR1 reads SEHNR; CDR2 reads FQNEAQ (reference sequence). The CDR3 loop spans 16 amino acids. The J segment lost 6 bases and the V segment lost 6 bases, leaving 12 bases of the junction unmatched.